This T cell receptor beta chain was identified in a study of cytotoxic CD8 clonotypes in ibrutinib-treated CLL. Study as a whole: Once treatment had gone on for a median of around eleven months, range 6 to 36, response samples were drawn. Study-wide points: Sampling times (in sustained-remission versus progressing patients) were not the same.

Concerning this clone itself: Its antigen is currently unknown.

TCRdb's table, derived via immunoSEQ multiplex PCR, lists solely in-frame clones and lacks some. The data show 35,000 to 40,000 clones, with 49% seen just once and approximately 19% held by the top ten. The material was PBMCs, obtained before ibrutinib treatment. This TCR was recovered from a human donor with chronic lymphocytic leukemia.

The CDR3: CAKRQGEVYGYTF. The CDR3 bases are TGCGCCAAACGACAGGGGGAGGTCTATGGCTACACCTTC. This chain joins TRBV10-1 and TRBJ1-2; 9 bases map to TRBD1. Losses at the gene ends were 10 bases for V and 4 bases for J; bases not matched to a gene: 7. This CDR3 has 13 residues. Looked up from germline, CDR1 is WNHNN and CDR2 is SYGVQD (reference sequence).